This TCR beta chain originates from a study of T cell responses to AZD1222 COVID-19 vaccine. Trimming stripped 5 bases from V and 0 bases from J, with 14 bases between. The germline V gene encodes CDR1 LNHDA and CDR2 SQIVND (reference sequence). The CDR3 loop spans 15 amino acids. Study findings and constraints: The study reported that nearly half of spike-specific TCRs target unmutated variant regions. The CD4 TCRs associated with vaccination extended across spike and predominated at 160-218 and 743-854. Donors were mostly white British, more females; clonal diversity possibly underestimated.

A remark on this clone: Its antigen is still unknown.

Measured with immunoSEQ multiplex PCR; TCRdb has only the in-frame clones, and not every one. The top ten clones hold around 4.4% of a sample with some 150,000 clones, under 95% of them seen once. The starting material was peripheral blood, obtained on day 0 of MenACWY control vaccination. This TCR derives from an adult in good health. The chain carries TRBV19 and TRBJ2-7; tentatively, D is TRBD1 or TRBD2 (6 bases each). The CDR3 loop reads CASSPQEGHSYEQYF. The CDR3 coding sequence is TGTGCCAGTAGTCCCCAGGAGGGACACTCCTACGAGCAGTACTTC.